These T cell receptor beta chains were read from a single sample in a study of cytomegalovirus exposure and HLA in healthy donors. The data were produced by immunoSEQ multiplex PCR, yet TCRdb's version contains in-frame clones alone and is incomplete. Altogether 55,000 or so clones are present, 78% being singletons, with the ten largest covering more than 1.4%. Sequencing was done on a sample of PBMCs. Receptors originate from a female donor in good health and CMV-seronegative. Both conserved end residues are part of each CDR3. The D gene is left open where the match is weak. Size values are once, few and many counts, or a class for expanded clones, and some rows have none.

>TRBJ2-5|.|TRBV6-1|.
TGTGCCAGCAGTCTTCAGGGAATGGAGACCCAGTACTTC
CASSLQGMETQYF
>TRBJ1-5|TRBD1|TRBV19|.
TGTGCCAGTAGTATAGCACAGGGGAAGGAAAATCAGCCCCAGCATTTT
CASSIAQGKENQPQHF
>TRBJ2-1|TRBD2|TRBV2|few
TGTGCCAGCACCCCGGGGGGGGGTCTTAATGAGCAGTTCTTC
CASTPGGGLNEQFF
>TRBJ1-6|TRBD1|TRBV7-2|.
TGTGCCAGCAGCCCTGGCCTGACAGGGATAGGATCACCCCTCCACTTT
CASSPGLTGIGSPLHF
>TRBJ1-5|.|TRBV27|.
TGTGCCAGCAGCTCCCCTGGACAGCAGTATCAGCCCCAGCATTTT
CASSSPGQQYQPQHF
>TRBJ1-3|.|TRBV2|few
TGTGCCAGCAGTAGGACTGAAAACACCATATATTTT
CASSRTENTIYF
>TRBJ1-2|.|TRBV4-1|.
TGCGCCAGCAGCAACGGGGATGGCTACACCTTC
CASSNGDGYTF
>TRBJ2-1|.|TRBV2|.
TGTGCCAGCAGTGTACTAGTCAATGAGCAGTTCTTC
CASSVLVNEQFF
>TRBJ1-1|TRBD1|TRBV18|.
TGTGCCAGCTCACCGGACAGGGGGCGGTCTGAAGCTTTCTTT
CASSPDRGRSEAFF
>TRBJ1-4|TRBD1|TRBV27|.
TGTGCCAGCAGTCCCTACAGGGGGGATAATGAAAAACTGTTTTTT
CASSPYRGDNEKLFF
>TRBJ1-5|.|TRBV19|.
TGTGCCAGTAGTTTCAATCCCCAGCATTTT
CASSFNPQHF
>TRBJ2-7|TRBD2|TRBV4-2|.
TGTGCCAGCAGCTCGGGAGCGGGAGCAGTCTACGAGCAGTACTTC
CASSSGAGAVYEQYF
>TRBJ1-2|TRBD1|TRBV10-3|.
TGTGCCATCAGTGAAGGGTTAGGGGGCACGGGGTATGGCTACACCTTC
CAISEGLGGTGYGYTF
>TRBJ1-1|.|TRBV2|.
TGTGCCAGCAGTGAAAGAGGAGGGGAGATGAACACTGAAGCTTTCTTT
CASSERGGEMNTEAFF
>TRBJ1-2|.|TRBV11-2|.
TGTGCCAGCAGCTTAAGTGCGGGAAGCTATGGCTACACCTTC
CASSLSAGSYGYTF
>TRBJ2-3|.|TRBV19|.
TGTGCCAGTAGTATACTTGACAGGCTCACAGATACGCAGTATTTT
CASSILDRLTDTQYF
>TRBJ1-5|TRBD1|TRBV6-1|.
TGTGCCAGCAGTGAAGTTGACAGGGGAAGTCAGCCCCAGCATTTT
CASSEVDRGSQPQHF
>TRBJ1-6|.|TRBV5-6|.
TGTGCCAGCAGCGGTACAGTCACCAATAATTCACCCCTCCACTTT
CASSGTVTNNSPLHF
>TRBJ2-7|TRBD1|TRBV5-1|.
TGCGCCAGCAGCCCGCTGACAGGGTCCCCCTACGAGCAGTACTTC
CASSPLTGSPYEQYF
>TRBJ1-1|.|TRBV5-6|.
TGTGCCAGCAGCAGCACAGTGAGCGGGACCAGTATGAACACTGAAGCTTTCTTT
CASSSTVSGTSMNTEAFF
>TRBJ1-4|.|TRBV27|.
TGTGCCAGCAGCTCCCACAAGTTTCAAGAAAAACTGTTTTTT
CASSSHKFQEKLFF
>TRBJ1-3|TRBD1|TRBV7-2|.
TGTGCCAGCAGCTCCCGCCCAACAGGGGACTCTGGAAACACCATATATTTT
CASSSRPTGDSGNTIYF
>TRBJ2-7|.|TRBV14|.
TGTGCCAGCAGCCAAGTTTCGAGGAGGCAGTACTTC
CASSQVSRRQYF
>TRBJ2-5|.|TRBV5-1|.
TGCGCCAGCAGCGAGCGGATGGGGGCCGAGACCCAGTACTTC
CASSERMGAETQYF
>TRBJ2-1|TRBD1|TRBV7-9|.
TGTGCCAGCAGCCTCCGGGACAGGGGTTCGGATGAGCAGTTCTTC
CASSLRDRGSDEQFF
>TRBJ2-5|TRBD1|TRBV4-1|.
TGCGCCAGCAGCCAAGGCTCGGGACAGGGGGGAGAGACCCAGTACTTC
CASSQGSGQGGETQYF
>TRBJ1-2|TRBD1|TRBV6-1|.
TGTGCCAGCAGTGGTTATAGGACAGGGGCGAACTATGGCTACACCTTC
CASSGYRTGANYGYTF
>TRBJ1-1|TRBD1|TRBV6-6|few
TGTGCCAGCAGTTACTCGAGAGGGGGCAACACTGAAGCTTTCTTT
CASSYSRGGNTEAFF
>TRBJ1-6|.|TRBV5-1|.
TGCGCCAGCAGCTTGGGGCAGGGGAAGCCTTCACCCCTCCACTTT
CASSLGQGKPSPLHF
>TRBJ1-3|TRBD1|TRBV12-5|.
TGTGCTAGTGGTTTCCTCGGGACAGACCCCTCCGAGTTCTCTGGAAACACCATATATTTT
CASGFLGTDPSEFSGNTIYF
>TRBJ2-3|.|TRBV5-1|.
TGCGCCAGCAGCTTGGGGACTTTCACGTCAGATACGCAGTATTTT
CASSLGTFTSDTQYF
>TRBJ1-6|TRBD1|TRBV6-4|.
TGTGCCAGCAGTAAGACAGGGGATAATTCACCCCTCCACTTT
CASSKTGDNSPLHF
>TRBJ2-7|.|TRBV18|.
TGTGCCAGCTCACCACGGGACAACCCCATGCATGGCTACGAGCAGTACTTC
CASSPRDNPMHGYEQYF
>TRBJ2-4|TRBD2|TRBV7-2|.
TGTGCCAGCAGCTTAAATCGACTAGCGGGGAGACTAGCCAAAAACATTCAGTACTTC
CASSLNRLAGRLAKNIQYF
>TRBJ1-6|.|TRBV19|.
TGTGCCAGTACCAATCTTCCTGGCAGGGACGGCGGGGGGGGGAATTCACCCCTCCACTTT
CASTNLPGRDGGGGNSPLHF
>TRBJ1-1|.|TRBV4-1|.
TGCGCCAGCAGCCAAGATTCTCCTGGGGCCCAGAACACTGAAGCTTTCTTT
CASSQDSPGAQNTEAFF
>TRBJ2-7|.|TRBV6-1|.
TGTGCCAGCAGTGAAGCTTCGGGCTACGAGCAGTACTTC
CASSEASGYEQYF
>TRBJ2-7|.|TRBV6-1|few
TGTGCCAGCAGTGAAACGGGATCCTACGAGCAGTACTTC
CASSETGSYEQYF
>TRBJ2-5|.|TRBV12-5|.
TGTGCTAGTGGTGAGGGGGCAGGGTCAGGGAGGGAGACCCAGTACTTC
CASGEGAGSGRETQYF
>TRBJ2-3|TRBD2|TRBV6-4|few
TGTGCCAGCAGTGCTAGCGGGGGGGCAGATACGCAGTATTTT
CASSASGGADTQYF
>TRBJ1-1|.|TRBV7-2|.
TGTGCCAGCAGCTTAGCGGGCTCCTCTGAAGCTTTCTTT
CASSLAGSSEAFF
>TRBJ1-2|.|TRBV14|.
TGTGCCAGCAGCCTGGGCATTAACTATGGCTACACCTTC
CASSLGINYGYTF
>TRBJ1-1|.|TRBV19|.
TGTGCCAGTAGTAGTCGGGAGTGGAATGCTTTCTTT
CASSSREWNAFF
>TRBJ2-1|TRBD1|TRBV2|once
TGTGCCAGCATAAAAGACAGGGGCAATGAGCAGTTCTTC
CASIKDRGNEQFF
>TRBJ1-3|.|TRBV25-1|few
TGTGCCAGCAGTGACCCCGGAGCTGGAAACACCATATATTTT
CASSDPGAGNTIYF
>TRBJ2-6|TRBD1|TRBV6-5|.
TGTGCCAGCACTTACAGGGGTGGTGGGGCCAACGTCCTGACTTTC
CASTYRGGGANVLTF
>TRBJ1-2|.|TRBV5-6|once
TGTGCCAGCAGCGGGGGGGCAGGCTTACCCTCTGGCTACACCTTC
CASSGGAGLPSGYTF
>TRBJ1-1|.|TRBV11-2|.
TGTGCCAGCAGTCCTCTTTCGGGAGGCCCTGAAGCTTTCTTT
CASSPLSGGPEAFF